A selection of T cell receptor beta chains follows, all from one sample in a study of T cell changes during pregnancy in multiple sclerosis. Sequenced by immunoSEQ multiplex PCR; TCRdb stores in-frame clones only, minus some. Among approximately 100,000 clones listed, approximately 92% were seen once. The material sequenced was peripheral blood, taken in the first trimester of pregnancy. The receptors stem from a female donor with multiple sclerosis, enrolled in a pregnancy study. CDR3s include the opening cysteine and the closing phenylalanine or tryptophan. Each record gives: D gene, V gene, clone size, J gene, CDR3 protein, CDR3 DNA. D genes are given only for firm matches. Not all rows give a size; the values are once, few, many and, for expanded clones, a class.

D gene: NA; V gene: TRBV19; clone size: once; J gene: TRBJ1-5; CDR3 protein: CASRRDILRGNQPQHF; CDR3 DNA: TGTGCCAGTAGAAGGGACATCCTTCGGGGCAATCAGCCCCAGCATTTT
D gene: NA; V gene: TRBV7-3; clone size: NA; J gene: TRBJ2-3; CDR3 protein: CASSFKGADTQYF; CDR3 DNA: TGTGCCAGCAGCTTCAAGGGAGCAGATACGCAGTATTTT
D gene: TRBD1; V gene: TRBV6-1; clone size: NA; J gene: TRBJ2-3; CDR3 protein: CASSRQGSTDTQYF; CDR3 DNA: TGTGCCAGCAGCCGACAGGGATCCACAGATACGCAGTATTTT
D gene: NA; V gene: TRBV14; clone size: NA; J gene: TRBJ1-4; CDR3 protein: CASSRDLPGDGYEKLFF; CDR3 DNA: TGTGCCAGCAGCCGCGACCTCCCCGGGGATGGGTATGAAAAACTGTTTTTT
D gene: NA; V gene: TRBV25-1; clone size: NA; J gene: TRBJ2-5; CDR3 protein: CASSDLGSQETQYF; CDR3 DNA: TGTGCCAGCAGTGATCTCGGGTCCCAAGAGACCCAGTACTTC
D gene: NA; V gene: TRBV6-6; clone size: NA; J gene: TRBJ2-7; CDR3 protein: CASSPSYEQYF; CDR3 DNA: TGTGCCAGCAGTCCTTCCTACGAGCAGTACTTC
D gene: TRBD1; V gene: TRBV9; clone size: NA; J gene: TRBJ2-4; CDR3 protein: CASSVAGGQNIQYF; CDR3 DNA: TGTGCCAGCAGCGTGGCAGGGGGACAAAACATTCAGTACTTC
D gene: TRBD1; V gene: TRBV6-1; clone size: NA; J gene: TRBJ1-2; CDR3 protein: CASRDGTGNYGYTF; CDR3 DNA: TGTGCCAGCAGGGATGGGACAGGGAACTATGGCTACACCTTC
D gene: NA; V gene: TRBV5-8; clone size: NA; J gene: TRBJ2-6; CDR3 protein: CASSPPGSSSGANVLTF; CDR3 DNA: TGTGCCAGCAGCCCCCCTGGGAGCTCCTCTGGGGCCAACGTCCTGACTTTC
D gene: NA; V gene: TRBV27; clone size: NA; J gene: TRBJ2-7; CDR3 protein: CASSLFVASYEQYF; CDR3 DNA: TGTGCCAGCAGTTTATTCGTGGCCTCCTACGAGCAGTACTTC
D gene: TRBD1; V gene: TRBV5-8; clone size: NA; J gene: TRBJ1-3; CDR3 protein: CASSLRTGGRNTIYF; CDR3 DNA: TGTGCCAGCAGCTTGAGGACAGGGGGGAGAAACACCATATATTTT
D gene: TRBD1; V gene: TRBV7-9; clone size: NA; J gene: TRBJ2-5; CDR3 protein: CASSLTGTGGSEETQYF; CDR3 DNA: TGTGCCAGCAGCTTGACCGGGACAGGGGGCTCGGAAGAGACCCAGTACTTC
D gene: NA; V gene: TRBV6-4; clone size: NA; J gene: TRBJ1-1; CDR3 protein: CASSPTGMNTEAFF; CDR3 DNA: TGTGCCAGCAGCCCAACAGGGATGAACACTGAAGCTTTCTTT
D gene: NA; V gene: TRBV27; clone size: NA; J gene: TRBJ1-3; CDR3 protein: CASSPAGAGNTIYF; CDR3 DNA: TGTGCCAGCAGCCCAGCAGGGGCTGGAAACACCATATATTTT
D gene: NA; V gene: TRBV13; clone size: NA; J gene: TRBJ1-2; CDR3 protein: CASSLGRVWGTDGYTF; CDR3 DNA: TGTGCCAGCAGCTTAGGGCGGGTTTGGGGAACCGATGGCTACACCTTC
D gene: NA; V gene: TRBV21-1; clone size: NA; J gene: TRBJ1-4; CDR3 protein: CASNQHRDPNEKLFF; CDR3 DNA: TGTGCCAGCAACCAGCACAGGGATCCTAATGAAAAACTGTTTTTT
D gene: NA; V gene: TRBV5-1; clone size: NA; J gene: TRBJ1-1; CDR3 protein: CASSLGGNTEAFF; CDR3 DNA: TGCGCCAGCAGCTTAGGCGGAAACACTGAAGCTTTCTTT
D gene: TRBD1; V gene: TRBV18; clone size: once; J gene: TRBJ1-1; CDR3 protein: CASSQGARTEAFF; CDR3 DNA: TGTGCCAGCTCACAGGGGGCTCGGACTGAAGCTTTCTTT
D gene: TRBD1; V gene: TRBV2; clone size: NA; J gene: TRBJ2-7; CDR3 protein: CASSTDRSHEQYF; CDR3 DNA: TGTGCCAGCTCGACGGACAGGTCCCACGAGCAGTACTTC
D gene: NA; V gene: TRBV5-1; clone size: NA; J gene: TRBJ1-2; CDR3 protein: CASSLGQSQGYTF; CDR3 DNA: TGCGCCAGCAGCCTCGGACAGTCTCAGGGCTACACCTTC
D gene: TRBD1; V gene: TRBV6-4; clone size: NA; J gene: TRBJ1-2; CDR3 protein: CATKDRAYGYTF; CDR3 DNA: TGTGCCACCAAGGACAGGGCCTATGGCTACACCTTC
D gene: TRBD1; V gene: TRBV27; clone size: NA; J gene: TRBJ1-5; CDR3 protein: CASSSTGVRLQPQHF; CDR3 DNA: TGTGCCAGCAGTTCGACAGGGGTACGATTGCAGCCCCAGCATTTT
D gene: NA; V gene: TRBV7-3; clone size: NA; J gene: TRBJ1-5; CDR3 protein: CASSEQVGQPQHF; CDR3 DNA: TGTGCCAGCAGCGAACAGGTCGGTCAGCCCCAGCATTTT
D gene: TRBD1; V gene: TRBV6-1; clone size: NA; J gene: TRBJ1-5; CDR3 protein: CASRETGHQPQHF; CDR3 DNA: TGTGCCAGCAGAGAGACAGGGCATCAGCCCCAGCATTTT
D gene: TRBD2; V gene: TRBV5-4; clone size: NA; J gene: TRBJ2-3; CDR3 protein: CASSFFGGGPDTQYF; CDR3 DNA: TGTGCCAGCAGCTTTTTTGGCGGGGGGCCAGATACGCAGTATTTT
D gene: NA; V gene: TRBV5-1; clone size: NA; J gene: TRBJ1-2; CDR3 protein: CASSIRQDSSSGYTF; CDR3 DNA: TGCGCCAGCAGCATAAGACAGGATTCCTCTAGTGGCTACACCTTC
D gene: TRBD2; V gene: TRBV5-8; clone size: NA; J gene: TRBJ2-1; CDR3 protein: CASILGYGGAYNEQFF; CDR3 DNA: TGTGCCAGCATCCTCGGGTACGGGGGGGCCTACAATGAGCAGTTCTTC
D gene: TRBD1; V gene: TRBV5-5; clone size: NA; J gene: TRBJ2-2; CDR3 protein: CASSGTALGELFF; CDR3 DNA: TGTGCCAGCAGCGGGACAGCTCTCGGGGAGCTGTTTTTT
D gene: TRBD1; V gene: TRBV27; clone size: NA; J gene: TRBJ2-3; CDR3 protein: CASSWTGVTSTDTQYF; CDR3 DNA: TGTGCCAGCAGTTGGACAGGGGTTACTAGCACAGATACGCAGTATTTT
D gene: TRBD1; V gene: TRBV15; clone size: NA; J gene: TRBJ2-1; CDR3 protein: CATSRDSDRGYNEQFF; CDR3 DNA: TGTGCCACCAGCAGAGATAGTGACAGGGGCTACAATGAGCAGTTCTTC
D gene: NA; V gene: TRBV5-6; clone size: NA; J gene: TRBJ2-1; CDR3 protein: CASSLTLEQFF; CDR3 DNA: TGTGCCAGCAGTCTCACTTTGGAGCAGTTCTTC
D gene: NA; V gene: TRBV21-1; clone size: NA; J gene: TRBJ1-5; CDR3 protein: CATSFGQANFYSNQPQHF; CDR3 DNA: TGTGCCACCAGTTTCGGACAGGCAAACTTTTATAGCAATCAGCCCCAGCATTTT
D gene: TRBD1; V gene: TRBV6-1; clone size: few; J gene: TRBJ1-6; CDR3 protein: CASTDRGTRSPLHF; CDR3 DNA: TGTGCCAGCACCGACAGGGGGACGCGATCACCCCTCCACTTT
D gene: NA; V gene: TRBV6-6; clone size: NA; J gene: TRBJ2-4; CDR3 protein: CASSHRGGASKNIQYF; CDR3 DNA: TGTGCCAGCAGCCACAGGGGGGGGGCTTCCAAAAACATTCAGTACTTC
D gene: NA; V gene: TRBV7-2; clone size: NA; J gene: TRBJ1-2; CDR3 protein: CASSSRPDRKDGYTF; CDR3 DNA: TGTGCCAGCAGCTCCCGACCCGACAGAAAGGATGGCTACACCTTC
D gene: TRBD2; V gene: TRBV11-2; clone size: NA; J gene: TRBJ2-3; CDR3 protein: CASSLRTSGGASDTQYF; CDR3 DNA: TGTGCCAGCAGCCTGCGGACTAGCGGGGGGGCCTCGGATACGCAGTATTTT
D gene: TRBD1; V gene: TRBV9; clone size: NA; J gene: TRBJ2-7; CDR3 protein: CASSVATGAYEQYF; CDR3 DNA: TGTGCCAGCAGCGTAGCGACAGGGGCCTACGAGCAGTACTTC
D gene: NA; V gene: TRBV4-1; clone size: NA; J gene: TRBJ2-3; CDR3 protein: CASSQEAGRPATDTQYF; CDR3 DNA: TGCGCCAGCAGCCAAGAAGCTGGGAGGCCAGCAACAGATACGCAGTATTTT
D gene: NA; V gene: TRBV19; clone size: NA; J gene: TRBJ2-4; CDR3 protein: CASSDSIAKNIQYF; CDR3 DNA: TGTGCCAGTAGTGACTCTATAGCCAAAAACATTCAGTACTTC
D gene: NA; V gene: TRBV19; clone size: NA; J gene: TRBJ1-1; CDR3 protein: CASNRNTEAFF; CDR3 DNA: TGTGCCAGTAATCGGAACACTGAAGCTTTCTTT
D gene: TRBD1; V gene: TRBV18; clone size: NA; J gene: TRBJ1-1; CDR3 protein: CASSQGQGTTEAFF; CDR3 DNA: TGTGCCAGCTCCCAGGGACAGGGGACCACTGAAGCTTTCTTT
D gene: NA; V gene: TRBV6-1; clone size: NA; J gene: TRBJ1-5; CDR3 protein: CASSEVGSLSNQPQHF; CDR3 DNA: TGTGCCAGCAGTGAAGTGGGCTCCCTTAGCAATCAGCCCCAGCATTTT
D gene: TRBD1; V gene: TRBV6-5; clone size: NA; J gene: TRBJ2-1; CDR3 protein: CASNRGAYNEQFF; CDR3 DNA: TGTGCCAGCAACAGGGGGGCTTACAATGAGCAGTTCTTC
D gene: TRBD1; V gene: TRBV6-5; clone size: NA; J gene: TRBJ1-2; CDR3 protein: CASSYRQGGGYTF; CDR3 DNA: TGTGCCAGCAGTTACCGACAGGGTGGAGGCTACACCTTC
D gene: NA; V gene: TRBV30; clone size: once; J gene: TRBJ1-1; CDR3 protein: CAWTPVIGRDTEAFF; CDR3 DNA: TGTGCCTGGACCCCAGTTATCGGCCGGGACACTGAAGCTTTCTTT
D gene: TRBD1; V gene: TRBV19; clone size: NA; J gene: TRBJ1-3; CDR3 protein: CASGTGSAGNTIYF; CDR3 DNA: TGTGCCAGCGGGACAGGGAGTGCCGGAAACACCATATATTTT
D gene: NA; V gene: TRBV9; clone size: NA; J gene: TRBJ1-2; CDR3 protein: CASSVSGRRGYTF; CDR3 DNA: TGTGCCAGCAGCGTATCAGGGCGGCGGGGCTACACCTTC
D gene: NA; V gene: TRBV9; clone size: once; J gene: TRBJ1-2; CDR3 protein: CASSVADRVLNYGYTF; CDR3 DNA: TGTGCCAGCAGCGTAGCAGATCGGGTGCTTAACTATGGCTACACCTTC
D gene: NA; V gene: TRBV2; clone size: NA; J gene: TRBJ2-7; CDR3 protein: CASSTTGYEQYF; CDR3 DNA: TGTGCCAGCAGTACGACAGGCTACGAGCAGTACTTC
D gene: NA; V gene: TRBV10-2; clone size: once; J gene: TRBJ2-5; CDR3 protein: CASSVQQETQYF; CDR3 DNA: TGCGCCAGCAGTGTTCAGCAAGAGACCCAGTACTTC
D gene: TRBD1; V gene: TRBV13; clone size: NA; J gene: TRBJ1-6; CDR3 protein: CASSLADRVSPLHF; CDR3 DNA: TGTGCCAGCAGCTTAGCGGACAGGGTTTCACCCCTCCACTTT
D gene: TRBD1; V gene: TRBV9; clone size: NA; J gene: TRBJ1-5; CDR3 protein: CASSVQGGTNQPQHF; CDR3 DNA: TGTGCCAGCAGCGTACAGGGGGGAACCAATCAGCCCCAGCATTTT
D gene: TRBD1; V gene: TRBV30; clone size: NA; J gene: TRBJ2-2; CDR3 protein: CAWSPLTGFTTGELFF; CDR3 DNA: TGTGCCTGGAGCCCGTTGACAGGGTTCACCACCGGGGAGCTGTTTTTT
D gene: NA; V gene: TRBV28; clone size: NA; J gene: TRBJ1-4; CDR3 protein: CASTRGGGEKLFF; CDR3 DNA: TGTGCCAGCACCCGAGGGGGAGGGGAAAAACTGTTTTTT
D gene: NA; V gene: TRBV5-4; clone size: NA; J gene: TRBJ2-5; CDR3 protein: CASSLGVEQGELETQYF; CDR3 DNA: TGTGCCAGCAGCTTGGGGGTTGAACAGGGAGAATTAGAGACCCAGTACTTC